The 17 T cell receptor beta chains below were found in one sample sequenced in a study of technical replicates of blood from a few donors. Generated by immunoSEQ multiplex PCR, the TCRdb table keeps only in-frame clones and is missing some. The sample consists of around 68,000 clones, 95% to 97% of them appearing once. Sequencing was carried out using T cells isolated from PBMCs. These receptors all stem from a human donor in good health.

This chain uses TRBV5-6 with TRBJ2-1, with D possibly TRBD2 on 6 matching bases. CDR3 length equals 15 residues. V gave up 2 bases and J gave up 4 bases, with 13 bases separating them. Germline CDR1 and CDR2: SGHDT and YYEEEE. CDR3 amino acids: CASSFGTLGYNEQFF. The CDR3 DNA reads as TGTGCCAGCAGCTTCGGGACTCTTGGGTACAATGAGCAGTTCTTC.

The CDR3 DNA sequence: TGTGCCAGCAGTGCCGGGACAACCGAAAAACTGTTTTTT. Translating gives CASSAGTTEKLFF. The chain employs TRBV6-1 and TRBJ1-4; perhaps TRBD1 as D (6 bases). The CDR3 sequence is 13 residues long. Trimming removed 4 bases at V and 8 bases at J, with 11 bases between. CDR1 is MNHNS and CDR2 is SASEGT in the germline V gene.

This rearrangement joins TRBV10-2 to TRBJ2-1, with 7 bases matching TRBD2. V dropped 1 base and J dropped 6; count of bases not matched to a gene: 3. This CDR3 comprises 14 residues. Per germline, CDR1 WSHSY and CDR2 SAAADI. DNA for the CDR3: TGCGCCAGCAGTGAGTGGCGGGAGTTCAATGAGCAGTTCTTC. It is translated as CASSEWREFNEQFF.

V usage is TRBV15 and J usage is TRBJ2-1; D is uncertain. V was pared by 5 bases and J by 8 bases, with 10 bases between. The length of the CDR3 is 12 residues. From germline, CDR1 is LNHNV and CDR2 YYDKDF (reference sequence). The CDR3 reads CATSPVAHEQFF. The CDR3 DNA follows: TGTGCCACCAGCCCCGTAGCCCATGAGCAGTTCTTC.

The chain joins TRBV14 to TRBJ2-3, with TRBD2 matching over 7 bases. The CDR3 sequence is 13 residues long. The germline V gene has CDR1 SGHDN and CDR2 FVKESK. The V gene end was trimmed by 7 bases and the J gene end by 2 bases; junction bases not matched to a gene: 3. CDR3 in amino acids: CASTAGFTDTQYF. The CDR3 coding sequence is TGTGCCAGCACAGCGGGGTTCACAGATACGCAGTATTTT.

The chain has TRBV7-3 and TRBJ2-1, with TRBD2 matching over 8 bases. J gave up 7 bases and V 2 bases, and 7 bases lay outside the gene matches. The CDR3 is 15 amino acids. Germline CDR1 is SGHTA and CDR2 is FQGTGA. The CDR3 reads CASSLQAGETNEQFF. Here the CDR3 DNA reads TGTGCCAGCAGCTTACAAGCGGGAGAGACAAATGAGCAGTTCTTC.

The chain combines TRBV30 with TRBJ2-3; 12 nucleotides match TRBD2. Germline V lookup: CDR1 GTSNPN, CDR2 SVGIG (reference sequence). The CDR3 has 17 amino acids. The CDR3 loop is CARGRGGLAGSTDTQYF. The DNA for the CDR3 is TGTGCTCGGGGAAGAGGTGGACTAGCGGGATCGACAGATACGCAGTATTTT.

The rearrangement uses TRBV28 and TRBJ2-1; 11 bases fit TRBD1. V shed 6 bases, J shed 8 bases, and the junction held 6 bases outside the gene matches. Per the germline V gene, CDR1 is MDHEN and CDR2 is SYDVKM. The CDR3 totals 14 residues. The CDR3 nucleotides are TGTGCCAGCAGAAAGGACAGGGGGCTTGATGAGCAGTTCTTC. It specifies CASRKDRGLDEQFF.

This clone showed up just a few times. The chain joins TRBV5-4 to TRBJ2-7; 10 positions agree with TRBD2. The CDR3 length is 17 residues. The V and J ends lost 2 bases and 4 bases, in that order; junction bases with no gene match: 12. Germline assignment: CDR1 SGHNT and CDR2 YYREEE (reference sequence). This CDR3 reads CASSFEGATSGDYEQYF. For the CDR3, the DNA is TGTGCCAGCAGCTTCGAGGGGGCTACTAGCGGGGATTACGAGCAGTACTTC.

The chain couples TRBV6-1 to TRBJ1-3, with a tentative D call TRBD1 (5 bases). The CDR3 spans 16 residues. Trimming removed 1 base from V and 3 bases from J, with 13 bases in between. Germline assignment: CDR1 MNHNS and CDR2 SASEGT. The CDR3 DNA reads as TGTGCCAGCAGTGAAGAGGTCGGCAGGGATGGAAACACCATATATTTT. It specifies CASSEEVGRDGNTIYF.

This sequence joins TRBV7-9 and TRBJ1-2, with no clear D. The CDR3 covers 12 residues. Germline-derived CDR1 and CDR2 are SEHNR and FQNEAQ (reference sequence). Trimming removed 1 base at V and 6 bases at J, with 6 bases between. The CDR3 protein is CASSLERNGYTF. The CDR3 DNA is TGTGCCAGCAGCTTAGAGAGAAATGGCTACACCTTC.

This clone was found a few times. CDR3 residues: CASSWSGRTLYEQYF. The DNA of the CDR3 is TGTGCCAGCAGTTGGAGCGGGAGGACCCTTTACGAGCAGTACTTC. V is TRBV7-8 and J is TRBJ2-7, with 9 bases that match TRBD2. Germline V lookup: CDR1 SGHVS, CDR2 FQNEAQ. Trimming removed 6 bases from V and 4 bases from J; junction bases left unmatched: 10. The CDR3 sequence is 15 residues long. Full variable domain (remainder filled in from reference TRBV7-8 and TRBJ2-7): GAGVSQSPRYKVAKRGQDVALRCDPISGHVSLFWYQQALGQGPEFLTYFQNEAQLDKSGLPSDRFFAERPEGSVSTLKIQRTQQEDSAVYLCASSWSGRTLYEQYFGPGTRLTVT.

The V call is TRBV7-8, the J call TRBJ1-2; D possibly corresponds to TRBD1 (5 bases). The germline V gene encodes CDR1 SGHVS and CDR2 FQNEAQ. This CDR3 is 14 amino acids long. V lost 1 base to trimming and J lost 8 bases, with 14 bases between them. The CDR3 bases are TGTGCCAGCAGCTTAGGATGGGCGGGGGACGGCTACACCTTC. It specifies CASSLGWAGDGYTF.

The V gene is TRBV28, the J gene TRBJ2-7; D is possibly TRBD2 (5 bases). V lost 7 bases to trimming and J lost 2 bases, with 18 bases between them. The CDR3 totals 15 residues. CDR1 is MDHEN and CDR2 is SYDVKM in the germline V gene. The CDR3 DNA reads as TGTGCCAGCACTGAGGGAGTCCAACCCCCCTACGAGCAGTACTTC. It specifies CASTEGVQPPYEQYF.

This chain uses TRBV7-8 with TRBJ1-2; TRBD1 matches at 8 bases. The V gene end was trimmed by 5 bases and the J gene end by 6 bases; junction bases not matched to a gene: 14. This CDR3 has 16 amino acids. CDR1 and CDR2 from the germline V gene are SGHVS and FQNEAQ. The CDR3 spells CASSNGGQAEWDGYTF. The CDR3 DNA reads TGTGCCAGCAGCAACGGGGGACAGGCGGAGTGGGATGGCTACACCTTC.

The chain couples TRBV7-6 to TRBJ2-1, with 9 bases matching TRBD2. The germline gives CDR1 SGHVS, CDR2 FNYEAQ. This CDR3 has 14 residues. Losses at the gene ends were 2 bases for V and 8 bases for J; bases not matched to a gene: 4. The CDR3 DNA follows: TGTGCCAGCAGCTTATACTTAGCGGGAGATGAGCAGTTCTTC. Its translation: CASSLYLAGDEQFF.

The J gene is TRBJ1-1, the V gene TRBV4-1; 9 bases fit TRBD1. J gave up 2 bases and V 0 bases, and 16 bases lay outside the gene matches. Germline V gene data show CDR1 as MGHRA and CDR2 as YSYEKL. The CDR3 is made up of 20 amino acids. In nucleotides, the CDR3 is TGCGCCAGCAGCCAAGATCTTCGGTACCGAAGACAGGGGGTAAACACTGAAGCTTTCTTT. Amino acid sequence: CASSQDLRYRRQGVNTEAFF.